The subject of this entry is one TCR beta chain. The CDR3 has 13 amino acids. Looked up from germline, CDR1 is GTSNPN and CDR2 is SVGIG (reference sequence). V was pared by 2 bases and J by 0 bases, with 6 bases between. In the study's own analysis: Amplification from reference gene primers served as the basis for estimated nucleated cell counts. This table comes from immunoSEQ multiplex PCR, and its TCRdb copy is limited to in-frame clones, with some not included. The V and J calls and clone size are taken from that table; D and trimming were inferred from the DNA. The table has 210,000 or so clones, 80% to 90% seen once. The record originates from a study of blood T cell repertoires in COVID-19.

This sequence originates from a woman of 80 years or more with active or convalescent COVID-19. The source material was peripheral blood. The rearrangement joins TRBV30 to TRBJ2-3; D remains unclear. Here the CDR3 DNA reads TGTGCCTGGAGTACAGCTAGCACAGATACGCAGTATTTT. Translation: CAWSTASTDTQYF. The entire variable domain, with the rest obtained from reference TRBV30 and TRBJ2-3, is as follows: SQTIHQWPATLVQPVGSPLSLECTVEGTSNPNLYWYRQAAGRGLQLLFYSVGIGQISSEVPQNLSASRPQDRQFILSSKKLLLSDSGFYLCAWSTASTDTQYFGPGTRLTVL.